The rows below give T cell receptor beta chains drawn from one sample of a study of beta chain features in type 1 diabetes. TCRdb's copy holds only in-frame clones and misses some; the assay was immunoSEQ multiplex PCR. The data contain 300,000 or so clones, around 8% of them singletons. Sequenced sample: central memory CD4+ T cells from blood. The receptors originated from a woman aged 18-29 years in good health. Each CDR3 is given with its conserved first and last residue. D genes are given only for firm matches. Only some rows state a clone size, as once, few, many or a class for expanded clones.

cdr3_length: 13
clone_size: many
d_call: -
v_call: TRBV5-6
cdr3_aa: CASSSTLNYGYTF

cdr3_length: 13
clone_size: once
d_call: TRBD1
v_call: TRBV27
cdr3_aa: CASSRRTGETQYF

cdr3_length: 16
clone_size: few
d_call: -
v_call: TRBV6-1
cdr3_aa: CASSEGGGTGNQPQHF

cdr3_length: 15
clone_size: few
d_call: -
v_call: TRBV11-1
cdr3_aa: CASSTPGTGLYEQYF

cdr3_length: 13
clone_size: many
d_call: -
v_call: TRBV7-2
cdr3_aa: CASSWGADYEQYF

cdr3_length: 17
clone_size: -
d_call: TRBD2
v_call: TRBV9
cdr3_aa: CASSPRDYRSSYNEQFF

cdr3_length: 16
clone_size: once
d_call: TRBD2
v_call: TRBV5-6
cdr3_aa: CASSLVGTSHIYEQYF

cdr3_length: 15
clone_size: -
d_call: -
v_call: TRBV11-2
cdr3_aa: CASSLDPAALYGYTF

cdr3_length: 15
clone_size: -
d_call: TRBD2
v_call: TRBV18
cdr3_aa: CASSLEGTSSYEQYF

cdr3_length: 13
clone_size: few
d_call: TRBD1
v_call: TRBV7-2
cdr3_aa: CASSSYRGNEQFF

cdr3_length: 15
clone_size: -
d_call: -
v_call: TRBV9
cdr3_aa: CASSVNWDSGNTIYF

cdr3_length: 15
clone_size: few
d_call: TRBD1
v_call: TRBV5-5
cdr3_aa: CASSAHRGTQETQYF